Sequencing of this TCR beta chain was carried out in a study of a mutant IDH1 vaccine in newly diagnosed glioma. Study background: The vaccination schedule gave patients eight doses in weeks 1, 3, 5, 7, 11, 15, 19 and 23. The study started vaccination 4-6 weeks after radiotherapy alone, or with temozolomide cycles. Standard pretreatment was either radiotherapy, temozolomide, or, for most, radiochemotherapy with temozolomide.

This table comes from immunoSEQ multiplex PCR, and its TCRdb copy is limited to in-frame clones, with some not included. Of 45,000 to 70,000 clones in the sample, around 80% are singletons; the top ten hold about 3.2%. In regard to this clone: The target antigen is unknown.

Sample time point: week 5, during vaccination. A single vaccine dose contained 300 ug of mutant IDH1 20-mer peptide, and topical imiquimod was used with it. Donor diagnoses consisted of new WHO grade 3 or 4 IDH1-mutant, ATRX-lost astrocytomas. Per germline, CDR1 SGHVS and CDR2 FNYEAQ. The V gene lost 1 base and the J gene lost 6 bases, with 9 bases spanning the gap. This CDR3 is built from 13 residues. Sequencing used PBMCs, obtained from a glioma patient whose treatment included an IDH1 peptide vaccine. The gene calls are TRBV7-6 and TRBJ1-2; D may be TRBD1 (6 bases). The TCR originated in a man aged 30 to 39 with glioma. The CDR3 region is CASSLVGGHGYTF. CDR3 bases: TGTGCCAGCAGCTTAGTCGGGGGGCATGGCTACACCTTC.